One sample yielded the 16 T cell receptor beta chains listed below, sequenced in a study of T-cell memory formation after mild COVID-19. A single record per CDR3 protein comes from TCRdb applying MiXCR to the 5' RACE reads. This repertoire shows some 600,000 distinct CDR3 sequences, roughly 17% found once; its top ten account for around 8.1%. Material for sequencing was PBMCs or a T cell subset sorted from them (not recorded which). These receptors all come from an adult woman who had mild COVID-19 (a few samples of this study predate the infection). Cell type and time point are not known.

This clonotype occurred a few times. The genes are TRBV20-1 and TRBJ2-1, with 13 bases that match TRBD2. The germline V gene encodes CDR1 DFQATT and CDR2 SNEGSKA (reference sequence). This CDR3 is built from 15 residues. Trimming took 6 bases from V and 9 from J; bases not matched to a gene: 11. The CDR3 DNA follows: TGCAGTGCCACCCCCACGACTAGCGGGGGGACTGAGCAGTTCTTC. This codes for CSATPTTSGGTEQFF.

This clonotype was found a few times. The rearrangement uses TRBV7-2 and TRBJ2-3; TRBD2 aligns across 9 bases. Trimming removed 5 bases from V and 4 bases from J; junction bases left unmatched: 10. CDR1 is SGHTA, CDR2 FQGNSA, per germline. The CDR3 is 16 residues long. CDR3 sequence reads: CASSPRGGTSPDTQYF. CDR3 nucleotides: TGTGCCAGCAGCCCTCGGGGGGGGACTAGCCCAGATACGCAGTATTTT.

This clonotype was counted a few times. The chain joins TRBV12-3 or TRBV12-4 to TRBJ1-5; unclear D gene. The germline V and J ends were trimmed by 5 bases and 6 bases, with 14 bases remaining between them. The CDR3 extends over 14 amino acids. DNA of the CDR3: TGTGCCAGCAGTAATTTAGCAGAAGCTCAGCCCCAGCATTTT. This gives the protein CASSNLAEAQPQHF.

The gene calls are TRBV7-3 and TRBJ2-1, with TRBD1 matching over 7 bases. The CDR3 consists of 15 residues. V lost 5 bases and J lost 6; bases outside the gene matches: 10. Germline V gene data show CDR1 as SGHTA and CDR2 as FQGTGA. CDR3 region: CASSTRQGFSNEQFF. CDR3 coding DNA: TGTGCCAGCAGCACTCGACAGGGTTTCTCCAATGAGCAGTTCTTC. The full variable domain, rest sourced from reference TRBV7-3 and TRBJ2-1, is GAGVSQTPSNKVTEKGKYVELRCDPISGHTALYWYRQSLGQGPEFLIYFQGTGAADDSGLPNDRFFAVRPEGSVSTLKIQRTERGDSAVYLCASSTRQGFSNEQFFGPGTRLTVL.

A few counts support this clonotype. V usage is TRBV5-1 and J usage is TRBJ2-1, with a weak D call TRBD1 (5 bases). There are 12 residues in the CDR3. Germline V gene data show CDR1 as SGHRS and CDR2 as YFSETQ. Trimming removed 4 bases at V and 8 bases at J, with 10 bases between. The CDR3 protein is CASSTTGDEQFF. The CDR3 nucleotides are TGCGCCAGCAGCACCACAGGCGATGAGCAGTTCTTC.

V usage is TRBV7-2 and J usage is TRBJ2-1; 11 bases are shared with TRBD2. Germline V gives CDR1 SGHTA, CDR2 FQGNSA. The CDR3 totals 16 residues. The ends lost 3 bases at V and 8 bases at J; junction bases unmatched: 9. In nucleotides, the CDR3 is TGTGCCAGCAGCTTCGGAATAGCGGGGGGGCTTTATGAGCAGTTCTTC. Amino acids: CASSFGIAGGLYEQFF.

This clonotype was seen many times. V gene TRBV20-1 combines with J gene TRBJ2-7, with D possibly being TRBD2 (6 bases). V was cut by 0 bases and J by 4 bases, with 13 bases left in between. Germline lookup yields CDR1 DFQATT and CDR2 SNEGSKA (reference sequence). This CDR3 region has 14 residues. The CDR3 DNA reads as TGCAGTGCTAGAGAGGTAGCGGATCAATACGAGCAGTACTTC. It encodes CSAREVADQYEQYF.

This clonotype came up many times. This chain connects TRBV6-2 or TRBV6-3 to TRBJ2-3; perhaps TRBD1 as D (5 bases). Germline V gene sequence: CDR1 MNHEY, CDR2 SVGEGT. V lost 7 bases, J lost 6 bases, and 17 bases lay in between. The CDR3 runs 14 residues. The CDR3 sequence is CASTQGGAIDTQYF. The DNA for the CDR3 is TGTGCCAGCACCCAGGGCGGTGCAATCGATACGCAGTATTTT.

The chain joins TRBV18 to TRBJ1-3; D gene unclear. Trimming removed 3 bases from V and 0 bases from J, with 15 bases in between. CDR1 and CDR2 (germline): KGHSH, LQKENI. CDR3 size: 17 residues. The CDR3 DNA sequence: TGTGCCAGCTCACCCCCCGCGGCAGGCGCCTCTGGAAACACCATATATTTT. As protein: CASSPPAAGASGNTIYF.

V and J are TRBV24-1 and TRBJ2-1; 7 bases are shared with TRBD2. The CDR3 is 13 residues long. After removal of 1 base from V and 10 bases from J, the junction contained 3 bases not matched to a gene. CDR1 is KGHDR and CDR2 is SFDVKD in the germline V gene. The CDR3 loop is CATSDLGRGEQFF. CDR3 coding DNA: TGTGCCACCAGTGATTTAGGGCGGGGGGAGCAGTTCTTC.

The chain joins TRBV5-4 to TRBJ2-2; the match to TRBD2 covers 13 bases. The CDR3 runs 16 residues. The V segment lost 4 bases and the J segment 10 bases; nucleotides outside the gene matches: 10. Per germline, CDR1 SGHNT and CDR2 YYREEE (reference sequence). The CDR3 protein is CASSAPGLAGSEELFF. The CDR3 coding sequence is TGTGCCAGCAGCGCACCGGGACTAGCGGGGTCGGAGGAGCTGTTTTTT. Together with reference TRBV5-4 and TRBJ2-2, the CDR3 gives the full variable domain: ETGVTQSPTHLIKTRGQQVTLRCSSQSGHNTVSWYQQALGQGPQFIFQYYREEENGRGNFPPRFSGLQFPNYSSELNVNALELDDSALYLCASSAPGLAGSEELFFGEGSRLTVL.

V gene TRBV20-1 combines with J gene TRBJ1-2; D uncertain. The CDR3 is made up of 12 amino acids. V was shortened by 4 bases and J by 4 bases, with 10 bases between the two germline ends. Germline V gene data show CDR1 as DFQATT and CDR2 as SNEGSKA (reference sequence). The CDR3 protein is CSATTASYGYTF. CDR3 in DNA: TGCAGTGCTACGACCGCATCCTATGGCTACACCTTC.

This clonotype was detected a few times. J is TRBJ2-3 and V is TRBV7-8, with D hard to call. CDR3 length: 18 residues. Trimming shortened V by 2 bases and J by 7 bases, and 25 bases separated the two germline ends. Germline V gene sequence: CDR1 SGHVS, CDR2 FQNEAQ. The CDR3 region has the DNA TGTGCCAGCAGCTTATATCCGGACCCGCAGAGTCTCTCAAATACGCAGTATTTT. This codes for CASSLYPDPQSLSNTQYF.

Only a few counts were recorded for this clonotype. V and J are TRBV27 and TRBJ2-3, with 8 bases that match TRBD2. Germline V lookup: CDR1 MNHEY, CDR2 SMNVEV (reference sequence). The CDR3 totals 12 residues. V dropped 5 bases and J dropped 12; count of bases not matched to a gene: 7. The CDR3 loop is CASSPGLATQYF. The DNA of the CDR3 is TGTGCCAGCAGTCCAGGACTAGCCACACAGTATTTT.

This clonotype was detected a few times. This CDR3 is CASSHRPPPRDTQYF. The CDR3 bases are TGTGCCAGCAGTCACCGTCCCCCCCCGCGGGATACGCAGTATTTT. The chain joins TRBV6-2 or TRBV6-3 to TRBJ2-3; D is ambiguous. The CDR3 is 15 amino acids. Germline loops: CDR1 MNHEY, CDR2 SVGEGT. The V and J ends lost 5 bases and 6 bases respectively, with 18 bases between them.

The rearrangement links TRBV19 to TRBJ1-6; D gene uncertain. CDR3 length equals 15 residues. The V end was cut by 8 bases, the J end by 7 bases, with 18 bases between. Per germline, CDR1 LNHDA and CDR2 SQIVND (reference sequence). The CDR3: CASGVGASRNSPLHF. As DNA, the CDR3 is TGTGCCAGTGGGGTCGGCGCCTCACGGAATTCACCCCTCCACTTT.